These 18 T cell receptor beta chains were sequenced from one sample in a study of vaccination effects on CD4 cells after COVID-19. Antigen-specific CD4+ T cells were expanded (with viral peptide pools) by the ViraFEST assay ahead of sequencing. When ten to eleven days of culture had elapsed, CD4+ T cells were isolated. Previously uninfected by SARS-CoV-2, the vaccine recipients also showed negative nucleocapsid antibodies. Clones were read by immunoSEQ multiplex PCR, and TCRdb kept only the in-frame ones, dropping some. The sample carries about 48,000 clones, roughly 79% recorded once. Which antigens these TCRs recognize remains unknown. Sequences were derived from CD4+ T cells from PBMCs cultured with HCoV-OC43 spike peptides, sampled before COVID-19 vaccination. Noted subset: HCoV-OC43 spike overlapping peptide pool stimulation. These receptors were collected from a human donor who received a COVID-19 vaccine.

The J gene is TRBJ2-1, the V gene TRBV5-1; TRBD1 aligns across 7 bases. The length of the CDR3 is 15 residues. In germline, CDR1 is SGHRS, CDR2 YFSETQ. The junction had 6 bases not matched to a gene; V was cut back by 3 bases and J by 3 bases. The chain's CDR3 is CASSSSGTDYNEQFF. The DNA for the CDR3 is TGCGCCAGCAGCTCCTCCGGGACAGACTACAATGAGCAGTTCTTC.

This clone was picked up a small number of times. The CDR3 reads CASSVTVPYNEQFF. The CDR3 region has the DNA TGCGCCAGCAGCGTGACGGTGCCCTACAATGAGCAGTTCTTC. The chain combines TRBV5-1 with TRBJ2-1; no clear D. Trimming pared 4 bases from V and 2 bases from J, leaving 10 bases between. From germline, CDR1 is SGHRS and CDR2 YFSETQ. CDR3 size: 14 residues.

The rearrangement joins TRBV4-1 to TRBJ2-1; 9 bases align to TRBD2. Germline V gives CDR1 MGHRA, CDR2 YSYEKL. Trimming took 4 bases from V and 10 from J; bases not matched to a gene: 11. The CDR3 runs 15 residues. The CDR3 reads CASSRRTSDSFEQFF. CDR3 bases: TGCGCCAGCAGCCGACGGACTAGCGACTCTTTCGAGCAGTTCTTC.

This chain joins TRBV3-1 (or the pseudogene TRBV3-2) and TRBJ2-2; 7 bases are a match to TRBD1. Germline CDR1 and CDR2: LGHDT and YNNKEL (reference sequence). J was trimmed by 6 bases and V by 4 bases; bases with no gene match: 2. CDR3 length: 13 amino acids. The CDR3 nucleotides read TGTGCCAGCAGCCCCACAGGGGCCGGGGAGCTGTTTTTT. Translating it yields CASSPTGAGELFF.

The chain uses TRBV18 and TRBJ1-1; 9 bases are shared with TRBD1. With 4 bases clipped from V and 2 bases from J, the junction kept 8 bases outside the gene matches. The CDR3 is 16 amino acids. CDR1 is KGHSH and CDR2 is LQKENI in the germline V gene. The CDR3 region has the DNA TGTGCCAGCTCACTCTCCTGGGACAGGGAAAACACTGAAGCTTTCTTT. Protein: CASSLSWDRENTEAFF.

The chain carries TRBV5-1 and TRBJ2-2; D could derive from TRBD1 or TRBD2 (6 bases each). The V end lost 0 bases, the J end lost 6 bases, and 21 bases lay between the germline ends. CDR1 and CDR2 (germline): SGHRS, YFSETQ. The CDR3 totals 18 residues. The CDR3 coding sequence is TGCGCCAGCAGCTTGGAAGTCTCCAGGAGGGGGGCGGCCGGGGAGCTGTTTTTT. Translated, it gives CASSLEVSRRGAAGELFF.

This chain joins TRBV5-1 and TRBJ1-6, with a possible D match to TRBD1 (5 bases). Trimming took off 4 bases at V and 7 bases at J, with 18 bases between the two ends. The germline V gene has CDR1 SGHRS and CDR2 YFSETQ. This CDR3 contains 16 residues. CDR3 DNA sequence: TGCGCCAGCAGCCCGCAAGGGGCAGGGCCCAATTCACCCCTCCACTTT. This translates into CASSPQGAGPNSPLHF.

The chain carries TRBV7-8 and TRBJ1-4; D remains ambiguous. V was clipped by 1 base and J by 0 bases, with 9 bases between them. The CDR3 contains 16 residues. Germline V gene sequence: CDR1 SGHVS, CDR2 FQNEAQ. The CDR3 nucleotides read TGTGCCAGCAGCTTAGTCAGGCCCGCAACTAATGAAAAACTGTTTTTT. Its protein product is CASSLVRPATNEKLFF.

The gene calls are TRBV5-5 and TRBJ2-3; the match to TRBD1 covers 9 bases. This CDR3 comprises 16 residues. J gave up 4 bases and V 3 bases, and 9 bases lay outside the gene matches. Germline V gene lookup returns CDR1 SGHKS and CDR2 YYEKEE (reference sequence). CDR3 in amino acids: CASSSQRGDRADTQYF. The CDR3 DNA sequence: TGTGCCAGCAGCTCCCAAAGGGGGGACAGGGCAGATACGCAGTATTTT.

The rearrangement uses TRBV19 and TRBJ2-3, with D possibly being TRBD1 (5 bases). V was pared by 7 bases and J by 3 bases, with 17 bases between. Germline CDR1 is LNHDA and CDR2 is SQIVND (reference sequence). The CDR3 has 15 residues. In nucleotides, the CDR3 is TGTGCCAGTAACACTCAAGGCGACAGAACAGATACGCAGTATTTT. This encodes CASNTQGDRTDTQYF.

The sample holds one count of this clone. The chain couples TRBV9 to TRBJ1-1, with TRBD1 as a possible D gene (5 bases). V was cut by 4 bases and J by 8 bases, with 12 bases left in between. Germline assignment: CDR1 SGDLS and CDR2 YYNGEE. The CDR3 covers 12 residues. The CDR3 sequence is CASSPVGGEAFF. The CDR3 DNA is TGTGCCAGCAGCCCCGTTGGGGGGGAAGCTTTCTTT.

The V gene is TRBV6-5, the J gene TRBJ2-5; a possible D gene is TRBD2 (5 bases). V lost 1 base, J lost 5 bases, and 8 bases lay in between. This CDR3 has 13 residues. Germline V gives CDR1 MNHEY, CDR2 SVGAGI. CDR3 loop: CASSYLGGETQYF. The CDR3 coding sequence is TGTGCCAGCAGTTACTTAGGCGGGGAGACCCAGTACTTC.

This clone came up a few times. This chain joins TRBV19 and TRBJ2-7; D gene uncertain. The V end lost 4 bases, the J end lost 7 bases, and 14 bases lay between the germline ends. Looked up from germline, CDR1 is LNHDA and CDR2 is SQIVND (reference sequence). The CDR3 spans 13 residues. The CDR3 spells CASSNSWLGEQYV. The CDR3 bases are TGTGCCAGTAGTAACAGCTGGCTGGGGGAGCAGTACGTC.

V is TRBV7-2 and J is TRBJ1-1; D gene uncertain. The CDR3 consists of 13 residues. V was shortened by 7 bases and J by 2 bases, with 11 bases between the two germline ends. Germline CDR1 reads SGHTA; CDR2 reads FQGNSA. The CDR3 here is CASNLRANTEAFF. Written as DNA, the CDR3 is TGTGCCAGCAACCTGAGGGCCAACACTGAAGCTTTCTTT. Supplemented by reference TRBV7-2 and TRBJ1-1, the full variable domain reads GAGVSQSPSNKVTEKGKDVELRCDPISGHTALYWYRQSLGQGLEFLIYFQGNSAPDKSGLPSDRFSAERTGGSVSTLTIQRTQQEDSAVYLCASNLRANTEAFFGQGTRLTVV.

This chain links TRBV7-2 with TRBJ2-3, with D perhaps matching TRBD1 (5 bases). CDR1 and CDR2 from the germline V gene are SGHTA and FQGNSA. The V end was cut by 5 bases, the J end by 0 bases, with 9 bases between. The CDR3 covers 14 residues. CDR3 sequence (DNA): TGTGCCAGCAGCAGACAGTATAGCACAGATACGCAGTATTTT. Protein sequence: CASSRQYSTDTQYF.

V and J are TRBV5-4 and TRBJ2-2; a weak D match, TRBD1 (6 bases). The CDR3 consists of 16 residues. The germline V gene encodes CDR1 SGHNT and CDR2 YYREEE (reference sequence). The V and J ends lost 4 bases and 0 bases respectively, with 13 bases between them. Written as DNA, the CDR3 is TGTGCCAGCAGCACACACAGGGATCCGAACACCGGGGAGCTGTTTTTT. Its translation: CASSTHRDPNTGELFF. The full variable domain, with the rest looked up from reference TRBV5-4 and TRBJ2-2, is ETGVTQSPTHLIKTRGQQVTLRCSSQSGHNTVSWYQQALGQGPQFIFQYYREEENGRGNFPPRFSGLQFPNYSSELNVNALELDDSALYLCASSTHRDPNTGELFFGEGSRLTVL.

The rearrangement uses TRBV4-2 and TRBJ2-3, with a tentative D call TRBD1 (5 bases). This CDR3 comprises 14 residues. Trimming pared 1 base from V and 9 bases from J, leaving 14 bases between. Germline lookup yields CDR1 LGHNA and CDR2 YNFKEQ. In DNA, the CDR3 is TGTGCCAGCAGCCAAGTTGAAGGGGCATGGACGCAGTATTTT. It specifies CASSQVEGAWTQYF.

The chain uses TRBV20-1 and TRBJ2-3; D gene unclear. Trimming took off 6 bases at V and 11 bases at J, with 15 bases between the two ends. CDR3 length: 11 residues. Germline values: CDR1 DFQATT, CDR2 SNEGSKA (reference sequence). The CDR3 protein is CSAPDAPQQYF. CDR3 in DNA: TGCAGTGCCCCGGACGCTCCGCAGCAGTATTTT.